Each of the 27 T cell receptor beta chains below was sequenced from the same sample in a study of cytomegalovirus exposure and HLA in healthy donors. PCR was performed using 60 Vbeta and 13 Jbeta primers. Profiling relied on immunoSEQ multiplex PCR, and the TCRdb table lists in-frame clones only, not all of them. The sample has 60,000 to 75,000 clones, roughly four fifths seen once; the top ten hold about 20%. Sequenced input: PBMCs. The receptors derive from a woman aged 25 to 39 in good health and CMV-seropositive.

The rearrangement joins TRBV19 to TRBJ1-1; D ambiguous. The germline gives CDR1 LNHDA, CDR2 SQIVND (reference sequence). The CDR3 runs to 15 residues. Trimming removed 5 bases at V and 6 bases at J, with 19 bases between. The CDR3: CASSFLVKLGSEAFF. The CDR3 DNA sequence: TGTGCCAGTAGTTTTCTAGTTAAGCTTGGCTCTGAAGCTTTCTTT. Full variable domain (missing parts from reference TRBV19 and TRBJ1-1): DGGITQSPKYLFRKEGQNVTLSCEQNLNHDAMYWYRQDPGQGLRLIYYSQIVNDFQKGDIAEGYSVSREKKESFPLTVTSAQKNPTAFYLCASSFLVKLGSEAFFGQGTRLTVV.

The rearrangement uses TRBV29-1 and TRBJ1-2, with D unresolved. CDR1 and CDR2 (germline): SQVTM, ANQGSEA. Trimming shortened V by 0 bases and J by 4 bases, and 6 bases separated the two germline ends. The CDR3 sequence is 12 residues long. The DNA for the CDR3 is TGCAGCGTTGAAGATAGCCGCTATGGCTACACCTTC. It is translated as CSVEDSRYGYTF.

The rearrangement links TRBV7-9 to TRBJ1-2, with 9 bases matching TRBD1. V was clipped by 5 bases and J by 5 bases; unmatched bases: 6. Germline V gene sequence: CDR1 SEHNR, CDR2 FQNEAQ (reference sequence). The CDR3 totals 14 residues. The CDR3 is CASSPDRGGYGYTF. The CDR3 region has the DNA TGTGCCAGCAGCCCCGACAGGGGGGGATATGGCTACACCTTC.

In its sample, this clone was seen once. CDR3 DNA: TGTGCCAGCTCACCTGCAGAAAACTATGGCTACACCTTC. This gives the protein CASSPAENYGYTF. This chain uses TRBV18 with TRBJ1-2; the D is unclear. This CDR3 is 13 amino acids long. Germline CDR1 KGHSH, CDR2 LQKENI. Trimming removed 3 bases from V and 2 bases from J, with 7 bases in between. The complete variable domain, with remaining parts taken from reference TRBV18 and TRBJ1-2, reads NAGVMQNPRHLVRRRGQEARLRCSPMKGHSHVYWYRQLPEEGLKFMVYLQKENIIDESGMPKERFSAEFPKEGPSILRIQQVVRGDSAAYFCASSPAENYGYTFGSGTRLTVV.

The genes are TRBV20-1 and TRBJ2-1; D gene ambiguous. The CDR3 extends over 11 amino acids. Trimming stripped 3 bases from V and 5 bases from J, with 5 bases between. Germline loops: CDR1 DFQATT, CDR2 SNEGSKA (reference sequence). The CDR3 loop is CSASEDNEQFF. DNA for the CDR3: TGCAGTGCTAGTGAGGACAATGAGCAGTTCTTC.

This chain joins TRBV29-1 and TRBJ1-2, with 9 bases identical to TRBD1. The CDR3 loop spans 15 amino acids. After removal of 3 bases from V and 2 bases from J, the junction contained 7 bases not matched to a gene. CDR1 is SQVTM and CDR2 is ANQGSEA in the germline V gene. This CDR3 is CSVDFGQGTNYGYTF. In nucleotides, the CDR3 is TGCAGCGTTGATTTTGGACAGGGGACAAACTATGGCTACACCTTC.

Only a few counts were recorded for this clone. This chain joins TRBV7-9 and TRBJ2-3; maybe TRBD2 (6 bases). Per germline, CDR1 SEHNR and CDR2 FQNEAQ (reference sequence). V lost 6 bases and J lost 15, with 19 bases in between. There are 12 residues in the CDR3. The CDR3 nucleotides read TGTGCCAGCAGACTAGAGGGTACTAGCAATTATTTT. This codes for CASRLEGTSNYF.

The V gene is TRBV10-2, the J gene TRBJ1-5; D remains ambiguous. The V gene's germline CDR1 is WSHSY and CDR2 SAAADI. The CDR3 contains 12 residues. Trimming stripped 8 bases from V and 5 bases from J, with 10 bases between. The DNA for the CDR3 is TGCGCCAGCCGACGGGGAGATCAGCCCCAGCATTTT. It is translated as CASRRGDQPQHF.

The chain carries TRBV7-6 and TRBJ2-1; D is uncertain. Trimming took 5 bases from V and 5 from J, leaving 7 bases between them. The CDR3 length is 12 residues. CDR1 is SGHVS and CDR2 is FNYEAQ in the germline V gene. The CDR3, as DNA: TGTGCCAGCAGCCTCCTTGACAATGAGCAGTTCTTC. Translating it yields CASSLLDNEQFF.

This clone has only a few counts. J is TRBJ2-7 and V is TRBV5-1; TRBD2 aligns across 10 bases. Germline V gives CDR1 SGHRS, CDR2 YFSETQ. The CDR3 contains 17 residues. V lost 3 bases, J lost 0 bases, and 9 bases stayed unmatched. The CDR3 DNA sequence: TGCGCCAGCAGCTGGACGCTAGCGGGAGCAGCCTCCTACGAGCAGTACTTC. Its translation is CASSWTLAGAASYEQYF.

The genes are TRBV30 and TRBJ2-7, with D possibly TRBD2 on 6 matching bases. V lost 4 bases, J lost 3 bases, and 16 bases lay in between. The CDR3 totals 14 residues. In germline, CDR1 is GTSNPN, CDR2 SVGIG (reference sequence). The chain's CDR3 is CAWTNPGVIYEQYF. As DNA, the CDR3 is TGTGCCTGGACCAACCCGGGGGTCATCTACGAGCAGTACTTC.

This chain uses TRBV7-2 with TRBJ2-5, with 14 bases that match TRBD2. The J segment lost 5 bases and the V segment lost 5 bases, leaving 10 bases of the junction unmatched. This CDR3 contains 17 residues. Germline CDR1 is SGHTA and CDR2 is FQGNSA. CDR3 sequence: CASSRRLAGGSRETQYF. CDR3 DNA sequence: TGTGCCAGCAGCCGACGACTAGCGGGAGGGAGCCGGGAGACCCAGTACTTC.

The chain has TRBV6-5 and TRBJ1-1, with D perhaps TRBD1 (5 bases). The CDR3 extends over 12 amino acids. Germline V gene lookup returns CDR1 MNHEY and CDR2 SVGAGI. Trimming removed 2 bases at V and 8 bases at J, with 9 bases between. The DNA of the CDR3 is TGTGCCAGCAGTTACGGGGCCACAGAAGCTTTCTTT. The encoded protein is CASSYGATEAFF.

The DNA of the CDR3 is TGTGCCAGCAGCGTTAATAGTTATGATACAGGGCAAACTGGGGCCAACGTCCTGACTTTC. Translated: CASSVNSYDTGQTGANVLTF. This chain joins TRBV9 and TRBJ2-6; possibly TRBD1 for D (6 bases). Germline V CDR1 and CDR2: SGDLS, YYNGEE. The CDR3 extends over 20 amino acids. With 2 bases removed from V and 2 bases from J, the gap between germline ends came to 23 bases.

The chain combines TRBV29-1 with TRBJ1-1; 7 bases are a match to TRBD1. The CDR3 spans 11 residues. The ends lost 6 bases at V and 10 bases at J; junction bases unmatched: 8. Germline CDR1 is SQVTM and CDR2 is ANQGSEA. The CDR3 reads CSVSIQGRAFF. The CDR3 DNA is TGCAGCGTCTCCATACAGGGGCGAGCTTTCTTT. The complete variable domain, with remaining parts taken from reference TRBV29-1 and TRBJ1-1, reads SAVISQKPSRDICQRGTSLTIQCQVDSQVTMMFWYRQQPGQSLTLIATANQGSEATYESGFVIDKFPISRPNLTFSTLTVSNMSPEDSSIYLCSVSIQGRAFFGQGTRLTVV.

Ten or more counts support this clone. The chain employs TRBV28 and TRBJ2-1; a weak D match, TRBD1 (7 bases). Germline values: CDR1 MDHEN, CDR2 SYDVKM. V shed 7 bases and J shed 9 bases, with 13 bases lying between them. The length of the CDR3 is 12 residues. Written as DNA, the CDR3 is TGTGCCAGCAACCGCAGGGGGGCTGAGCAGTTCTTC. Protein sequence: CASNRRGAEQFF.

CDR3 amino acids: CASSSDSGTDTQYF. In DNA form, the CDR3 reads TGTGCCAGCAGCAGCGACAGTGGCACAGATACGCAGTATTTT. The genes are TRBV6-1 and TRBJ2-3; D possibly corresponds to TRBD1 (5 bases). The length of the CDR3 is 14 residues. Germline V lookup: CDR1 MNHNS, CDR2 SASEGT. V was cut by 6 bases and J by 1 base, with 11 bases left in between.

V and J are TRBV9 and TRBJ2-7, with 11 bases matching TRBD2. V lost 6 bases, J lost 5 bases, and 10 bases stayed unmatched. This CDR3 comprises 15 residues. Germline V gene lookup returns CDR1 SGDLS and CDR2 YYNGEE. The CDR3 sequence: CASTETSGSIHEQYF. The CDR3 region has the DNA TGTGCCAGCACCGAAACTAGCGGGAGTATCCACGAGCAGTACTTC.

This chain connects TRBV6-5 to TRBJ1-1, with 7 bases matching TRBD1. Germline CDR1 reads MNHEY; CDR2 reads SVGAGI. The CDR3 covers 12 residues. The V segment lost 5 bases and the J segment 11 bases; nucleotides outside the gene matches: 8. Here the CDR3 reads CASSHEQGRAFF. CDR3 sequence (DNA): TGTGCCAGCAGTCACGAACAGGGGCGGGCTTTCTTT.

This sequence joins TRBV9 and TRBJ1-1; 7 bases are shared with TRBD1. Per the germline V gene, CDR1 is SGDLS and CDR2 is YYNGEE. The CDR3 extends over 12 amino acids. V gave up 7 bases and J gave up 5 bases; unmatched junction bases: 5. This CDR3 reads CASGPGGTEAFF. CDR3 coding DNA: TGTGCCAGCGGCCCAGGGGGGACTGAAGCTTTCTTT.

The J gene is TRBJ2-2, the V gene TRBV4-3, with TRBD1 matching over 7 bases. CDR1 is LGHNA and CDR2 is YSLEER in the germline V gene. The CDR3 runs 18 residues. The ends lost 0 bases at V and 5 bases at J; junction bases unmatched: 12. DNA for the CDR3: TGCGCCAGCAGCCAAGACGATTTAGGGGGCGAGGTAACCGGGGAGCTGTTTTTT. Translation: CASSQDDLGGEVTGELFF.

The chain links TRBV30 to TRBJ1-3, with D uncertain. V was pared by 0 bases and J by 4 bases, with 13 bases between. Germline V gene lookup returns CDR1 GTSNPN and CDR2 SVGIG (reference sequence). The CDR3 contains 15 residues. The CDR3 here is CAWSVPRGIGNTIYF. The DNA for the CDR3 is TGTGCCTGGAGTGTCCCTCGAGGGATCGGAAACACCATATATTTT.

The chain links TRBV2 to TRBJ1-1; D ambiguous. The CDR3 consists of 16 residues. The germline V gene has CDR1 SNHLY and CDR2 FYNNEI. V lost 6 bases and J 0 bases, leaving 17 bases between the germline ends. In nucleotides, the CDR3 is TGTGCCAGCAGCCGCAACAGCGAGGGCCTGAACACTGAAGCTTTCTTT. Translation gives CASSRNSEGLNTEAFF.

The rearrangement uses TRBV30 and TRBJ2-7; 12 bases are a match to TRBD1. V was clipped by 2 bases and J by 5 bases; unmatched bases: 7. Germline V gene data show CDR1 as GTSNPN and CDR2 as SVGIG (reference sequence). This CDR3 is 15 amino acids long. Here the CDR3 reads CAWSPPGTGGHEQYF. CDR3 sequence (DNA): TGTGCCTGGAGTCCCCCAGGGACAGGGGGCCACGAGCAGTACTTC.

The V and J genes are TRBV5-6 and TRBJ1-5; a weak D match, TRBD1 (6 bases). Per the germline V gene, CDR1 is SGHDT and CDR2 is YYEEEE. The length of the CDR3 is 13 residues. V lost 4 bases to trimming and J lost 6 bases, with 11 bases between them. The CDR3: CASSTGKTQPQHF. CDR3 nucleotide sequence: TGTGCCAGCAGCACAGGGAAGACTCAGCCCCAGCATTTT.

The chain joins TRBV13 to TRBJ2-6, with D perhaps matching TRBD1 (5 bases). This CDR3 has 16 residues. Per germline, CDR1 PRHDT and CDR2 FYEKMQ (reference sequence). V lost 3 bases and J lost 0, with 9 bases in between. The CDR3 region has the DNA TGTGCCAGCAGCTTGACAGTCCCCTCTGGGGCCAACGTCCTGACTTTC. This translates into CASSLTVPSGANVLTF.

This clone was detected once. The rearrangement links TRBV7-2 to TRBJ2-7; 11 bases match TRBD2. Germline lookup yields CDR1 SGHTA and CDR2 FQGNSA. This CDR3 is 14 amino acids long. J gave up 7 bases and V 5 bases, and 7 bases lay outside the gene matches. The CDR3 here is CASSPRRLAGEQYF. The CDR3 nucleotides are TGTGCCAGCAGCCCCCGCCGACTAGCGGGGGAGCAGTACTTC. The full variable domain, in which reference TRBV7-2 and TRBJ2-7 provide the parts outside the CDR3, is GAGVSQSPSNKVTEKGKDVELRCDPISGHTALYWYRQSLGQGLEFLIYFQGNSAPDKSGLPSDRFSAERTGGSVSTLTIQRTQQEDSAVYLCASSPRRLAGEQYFGPGTRLTVT.